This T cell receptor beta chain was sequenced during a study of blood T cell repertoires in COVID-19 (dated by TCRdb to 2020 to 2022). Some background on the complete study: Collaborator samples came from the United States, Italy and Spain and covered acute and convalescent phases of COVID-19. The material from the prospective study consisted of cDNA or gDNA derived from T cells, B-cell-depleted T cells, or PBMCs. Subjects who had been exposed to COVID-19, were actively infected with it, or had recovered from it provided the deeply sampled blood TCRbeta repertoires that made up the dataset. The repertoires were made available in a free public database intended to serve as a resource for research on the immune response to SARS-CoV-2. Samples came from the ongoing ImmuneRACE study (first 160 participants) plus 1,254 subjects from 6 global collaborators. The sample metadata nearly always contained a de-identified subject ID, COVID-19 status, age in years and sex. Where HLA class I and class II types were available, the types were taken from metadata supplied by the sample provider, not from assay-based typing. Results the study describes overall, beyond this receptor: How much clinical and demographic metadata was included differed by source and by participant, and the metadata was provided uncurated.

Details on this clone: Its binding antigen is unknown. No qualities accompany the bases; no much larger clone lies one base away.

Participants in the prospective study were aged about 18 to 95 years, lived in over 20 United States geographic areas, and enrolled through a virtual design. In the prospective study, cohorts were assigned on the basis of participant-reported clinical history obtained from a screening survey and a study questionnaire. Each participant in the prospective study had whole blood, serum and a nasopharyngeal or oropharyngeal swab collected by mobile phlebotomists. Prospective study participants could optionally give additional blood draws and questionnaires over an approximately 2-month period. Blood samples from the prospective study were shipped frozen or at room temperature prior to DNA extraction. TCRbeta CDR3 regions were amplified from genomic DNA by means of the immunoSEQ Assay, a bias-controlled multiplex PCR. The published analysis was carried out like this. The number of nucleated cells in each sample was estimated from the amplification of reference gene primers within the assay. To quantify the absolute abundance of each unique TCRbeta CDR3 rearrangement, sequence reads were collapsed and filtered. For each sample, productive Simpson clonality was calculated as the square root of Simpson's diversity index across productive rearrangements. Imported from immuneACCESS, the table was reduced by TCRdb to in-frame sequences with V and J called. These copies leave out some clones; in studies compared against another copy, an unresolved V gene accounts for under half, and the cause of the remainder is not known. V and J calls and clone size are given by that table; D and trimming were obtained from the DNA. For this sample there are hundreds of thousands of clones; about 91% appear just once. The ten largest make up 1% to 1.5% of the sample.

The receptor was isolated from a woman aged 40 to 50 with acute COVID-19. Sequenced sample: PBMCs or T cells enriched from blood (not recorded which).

The CDR3 protein: CASSFPTGSGTGELFF. The DNA reads TGTGCCAGCAGCTTCCCGACAGGGAGCGGCACCGGGGAGCTGTTTTTT. This receptor chain uses TRBV5-4 and TRBJ2-2, and 7 junction bases match TRBD1. The germline V gene (reference sequence) provides CDR1 SGHNT and CDR2 YYREEE. V is cut back by 2 bases and J by 4 bases, with 8 bases in the junction unmatched. The CDR3, cysteine through phenylalanine, is 16 amino acids long. CDR3 DNA only is kept here, 48 bases in frame from base 1.